This is a list of T cell receptor beta chains from one sample in a study of cytomegalovirus exposure and HLA in healthy donors. The protocol was immunoSEQ multiplex PCR, while the TCRdb copy is restricted to in-frame clones and leaves out a portion. The sample gives roughly 140,000 clones, about 75% of which show up once; about 0.66% is in the top ten. The sample taken for sequencing was PBMCs. These TCRs come from a male donor in good health and CMV-seronegative. The CDR3 runs from the conserved cysteine through the conserved F or W. A D gene is named only where the DNA matches it firmly. Rows give clone size only sometimes, using once, few, many, or a class for an expanded clone.

CDR3 DNA,CDR3 protein,clone size,V gene,J gene,D gene
TGCGCCAGCAGCTTATCTCTAACAGGGATCTACGAGCAGTACTTC,CASSLSLTGIYEQYF,-,TRBV5-1,TRBJ2-7,-
TGTGCCAGCAGCTTAATAGCGGGGGCCGACTACGAGCAGTACTTC,CASSLIAGADYEQYF,-,TRBV7-3,TRBJ2-7,TRBD2
TGTGCCAGCTCACCGGACAGGGGCGAGTACACTGAAGCTTTCTTT,CASSPDRGEYTEAFF,-,TRBV18,TRBJ1-1,TRBD1
TGTGCCAGCAGCTCCGCCAGGGGCCTCCTCTACAATGAGCAGTTCTTC,CASSSARGLLYNEQFF,-,TRBV7-2,TRBJ2-1,-
TGTGCCAGCAGCGCCGGGACTCTCAATGAGCAGTTCTTC,CASSAGTLNEQFF,-,TRBV9,TRBJ2-1,-
TGTGCCAGCAGCTTAGCGCTAGTGGGCACTGAAGCTTTCTTT,CASSLALVGTEAFF,-,TRBV7-9,TRBJ1-1,-
TGTGCCAGCAGTCCTGGACAGGGTGGAGGAAACACCATATATTTT,CASSPGQGGGNTIYF,-,TRBV27,TRBJ1-3,TRBD1
TGCGCCAGCAGCCAAGATCGGAACAGGGGGCTCGAGCAGTACTTC,CASSQDRNRGLEQYF,-,TRBV4-1,TRBJ2-7,TRBD1
TGCAGCGTTGGACAGGGAGGCTATGGCTACACCTTC,CSVGQGGYGYTF,-,TRBV29-1,TRBJ1-2,TRBD1
TGTGCCAGCAGCGTCCAGCAGGGGTCCTACGAGCAGTACTTC,CASSVQQGSYEQYF,-,TRBV5-5,TRBJ2-7,-
TGCGCCAGCAGCCAAGAGGTCTCGGAGAACTATGGCTACACCTTC,CASSQEVSENYGYTF,few,TRBV4-1,TRBJ1-2,-
TGTGCCAGCAGTTACCGGGACAGGGGGTACGAGCAGTACTTC,CASSYRDRGYEQYF,once,TRBV27,TRBJ2-7,TRBD1
TGTGCCACCAGCAGAGGTTCCAGGCAATACGAGCAGTACTTC,CATSRGSRQYEQYF,once,TRBV15,TRBJ2-7,-
TGTGCCTGGAGTGCTAAGACAGGGGCTGGAAACACCATATATTTT,CAWSAKTGAGNTIYF,-,TRBV30,TRBJ1-3,TRBD1